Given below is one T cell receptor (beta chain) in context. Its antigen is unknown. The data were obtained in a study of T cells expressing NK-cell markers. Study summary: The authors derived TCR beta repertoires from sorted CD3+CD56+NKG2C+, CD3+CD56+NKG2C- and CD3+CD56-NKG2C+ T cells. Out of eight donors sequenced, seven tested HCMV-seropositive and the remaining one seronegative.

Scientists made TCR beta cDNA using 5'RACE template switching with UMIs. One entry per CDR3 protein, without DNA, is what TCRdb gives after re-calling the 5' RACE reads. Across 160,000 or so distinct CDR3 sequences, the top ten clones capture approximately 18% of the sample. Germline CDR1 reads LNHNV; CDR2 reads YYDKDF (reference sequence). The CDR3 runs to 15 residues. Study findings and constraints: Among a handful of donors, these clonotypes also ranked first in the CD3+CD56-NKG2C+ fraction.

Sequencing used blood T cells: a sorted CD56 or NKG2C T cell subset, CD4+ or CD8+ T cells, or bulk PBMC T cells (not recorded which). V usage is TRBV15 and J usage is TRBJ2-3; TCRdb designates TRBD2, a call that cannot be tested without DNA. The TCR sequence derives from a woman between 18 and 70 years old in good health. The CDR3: CATSRTSGGTDTQYF.